The 7 T cell receptor beta chains reported below all come from one sample, sequenced in a study of response to subunit inactivated influenza vaccine. Via MiXCR, TCRdb re-called the RT-PCR reads, giving one row per CDR3 protein. Among 500,000 to 600,000 distinct CDR3 sequences listed, about 11% were seen once. These data also featured in a second study, about T cells expressing NK-cell markers. That paper adds: Researchers built TCR beta cDNA using 5'RACE template switching with UMIs.

The sample consisted of PBMCs from blood, taken on the day of vaccination. These receptors all stem from a man in his fifties who received an inactivated influenza vaccine.

V is TRBV12-3 or TRBV12-4 and J is TRBJ2-5; 8 nucleotides line up with TRBD2. J gave up 2 bases and V 3 bases, and 5 bases lay outside the gene matches. The CDR3 loop spans 15 amino acids. The chain's CDR3 is CASSFWGGGQETQYF. In DNA, the CDR3 is TGTGCCAGCAGTTTCTGGGGCGGGGGGCAAGAGACCCAGTACTTC.

This clonotype appeared many times. This chain links TRBV5-1 with TRBJ1-2; tentative D call: TRBD1 (5 bases). Trimming left V 4 bases short and J 2 bases short, with 12 bases between. The CDR3 sequence is 14 residues long. CDR1 is SGHRS, CDR2 YFSETQ, per germline. The CDR3 spells CASSLGTENYGYTF. CDR3 DNA sequence: TGCGCCAGCAGCCTGGGGACGGAAAACTATGGCTACACCTTC.

The chain combines TRBV3-1 with TRBJ2-7; 7 nucleotides match TRBD1. J lost 4 bases, V lost 2 bases, and 8 bases had no gene match. Germline CDR1 LGHDT, CDR2 YNNKEL (reference sequence). The CDR3 length is 15 residues. CDR3 nucleotides: TGTGCCAGCAGCCAAAGCTGGACAGGAGTGTACGAGCAGTACTTC. Encoded protein: CASSQSWTGVYEQYF.

The CDR3 region has the DNA TGTGCCAGCAGTTTTACGGATTACGAGCAGTACTTC. It encodes CASSFTDYEQYF. The V call is TRBV25-1, the J call TRBJ2-7; no firm D call. Germline loops: CDR1 MGHDK, CDR2 SYGVNS. This CDR3 spans 12 amino acids. Trimming left V 5 bases short and J 4 bases short, with 9 bases between.

This clonotype was observed a few times. The genes are TRBV4-2 and TRBJ1-6, with TRBD1 matching 9 bases. The J segment lost 9 bases and the V segment lost 4 bases, leaving 10 bases of the junction unmatched. CDR3 length: 16 amino acids. In germline, CDR1 is LGHNA, CDR2 YNFKEQ. The CDR3 is CASSLQIGTGFSPLHF. The CDR3 coding sequence is TGTGCCAGCAGCCTCCAGATCGGGACAGGGTTTTCACCCCTCCACTTT.

The chain is built from TRBV5-1 and TRBJ1-1; perhaps TRBD1 as D (6 bases). This CDR3 has 14 amino acids. The germline V gene has CDR1 SGHRS and CDR2 YFSETQ. V was shortened by 4 bases and J by 3 bases, with 13 bases between the two germline ends. The CDR3 here is CASSPRGGYTEAFF. In nucleotides, the CDR3 is TGCGCCAGCAGCCCCCGGGGGGGCTACACTGAAGCTTTCTTT.

This clonotype was detected a few times. The chain is built from TRBV20-1 and TRBJ1-5; TRBD1 agrees at 10 bases. Germline CDR1 is DFQATT and CDR2 is SNEGSKA (reference sequence). The ends lost 3 bases at V and 1 base at J; junction bases unmatched: 6. This CDR3 region has 16 residues. CDR3 DNA: TGCAGTGCTAGGCCCAGGACAGGGGGAAGCAATCAGCCCCAGCATTTT. Translation: CSARPRTGGSNQPQHF.